The source of this T cell receptor beta chain is a study of cytomegalovirus exposure and HLA in healthy donors. The CDR3 is 15 amino acids. CDR1 SGHNT and CDR2 YYREEE come from the germline V gene (reference sequence). Unmatched junction bases numbered 8, after V lost 3 bases and J lost 2 bases. Amplification used 60 Vbeta primers and 13 Jbeta primers. Using immunoSEQ multiplex PCR, the repertoire was profiled, and TCRdb retains in-frame clones only, with some absent. The table includes roughly 120,000 clones, 77% detected once. The receptor's source is a man in his fifties or sixties in good health and CMV-seropositive. The genes are TRBV5-4 and TRBJ2-7; 7 bases line up with TRBD1. Sequencing was performed on PBMCs. Written as DNA, the CDR3 is TGTGCCAGCAGCTCACGACAGGGTCGGACCTACGAGCAGTACTTC. Translated: CASSSRQGRTYEQYF.